This TCR beta chain is drawn from a study of blood T cell repertoires in COVID-19. Study as a whole: Spain, Italy and the United States supplied samples that represented acute and convalescent COVID-19. T cells, B-cell-depleted T cells, or PBMCs supplied cDNA or gDNA.

Per the original methods: Quantification of nucleated cells was approximated via reference gene primer amplification. Here immunoSEQ multiplex PCR was the method, and the copy in TCRdb shows in-frame clones only, minus some. V, J and clone size are taken as reported in that table, and D and trimming were inferred from the DNA itself. The profile shows 150,000 to 200,000 clones, 85% to 90% of them singletons. The source of this sequence is a man younger than 30 with active or convalescent COVID-19. The sequenced sample consisted of peripheral blood.

The CDR3 sequence: CATSDLYTQYF. CDR3 in DNA: TGTGCCACCAGTGATTTATATACCCAGTACTTC. The chain is built from TRBV24-1 and TRBJ2-5; D is undetermined. Trimming removed 1 base at V and 8 bases at J, with 4 bases between. Germline-derived CDR1 and CDR2 are KGHDR and SFDVKD. The CDR3 extends over 11 amino acids.